This entry concerns a single T cell receptor (beta chain). Its antigen remains unidentified. The sample belongs to a study of T cells in Graves' hyperthyroidism and ophthalmopathy. Whole-study results and caveats: A model using 13 V-J features told ophthalmopathy apart from stable hyperthyroidism.

What was amplified from RNA transcripts were TCR beta CDR3 regions. The HTBI set primed first-round TCR CDR3 RT-PCR. In TCRdb, the multiplex PCR reads were re-called with MiXCR into one record per CDR3 protein. The data show roughly 720,000 distinct CDR3 sequences, around a sixth seen once. The CDR3 consists of 14 residues. The germline CDR1 and CDR2 sequences are LNHDA and SQIVND (reference sequence). With 6 bases removed from V and 6 bases from J, the gap between germline ends came to 17 bases. The sequenced material came from blood. This TCR was sampled from a man aged 50-60 years with Graves' hyperthyroidism. J is TRBJ1-1 and V is TRBV19; possibly TRBD1 for D (6 bases). CDR3 in amino acids: CASRLTGLRSEAFF. The CDR3 nucleotides are TGTGCCAGTAGGCTGACAGGTTTACGGTCTGAAGCTTTCTTT.